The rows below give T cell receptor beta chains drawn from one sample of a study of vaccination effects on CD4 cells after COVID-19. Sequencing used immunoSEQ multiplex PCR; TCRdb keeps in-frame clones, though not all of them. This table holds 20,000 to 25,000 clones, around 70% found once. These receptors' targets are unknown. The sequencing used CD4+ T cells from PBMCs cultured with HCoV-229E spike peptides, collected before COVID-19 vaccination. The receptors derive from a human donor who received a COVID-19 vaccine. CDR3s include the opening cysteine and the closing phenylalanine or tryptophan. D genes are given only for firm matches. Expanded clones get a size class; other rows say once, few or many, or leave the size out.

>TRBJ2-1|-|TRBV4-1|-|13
CASSQDSVGEQFF
TGCGCCAGCAGCCAAGATAGTGTCGGGGAGCAGTTCTTC
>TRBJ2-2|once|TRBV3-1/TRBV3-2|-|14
CASSQAGFTGELFF
TGTGCCAGCAGCCAAGCGGGCTTCACCGGGGAGCTGTTTTTT
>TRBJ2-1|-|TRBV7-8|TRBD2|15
CASSSPAGGYNEQFF
TGTGCCAGCAGCTCCCCCGCGGGGGGTTACAATGAGCAGTTCTTC
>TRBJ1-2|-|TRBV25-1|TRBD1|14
CASSDHTGVGGYTF
TGTGCCAGCAGTGATCACACAGGGGTTGGTGGCTACACCTTC
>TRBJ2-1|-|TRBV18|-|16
CASSPRGGEIYNEQFF
TGTGCCAGCTCACCACGTGGGGGAGAAATCTACAATGAGCAGTTCTTC
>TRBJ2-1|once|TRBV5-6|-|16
CASSPSAGTLYNEQFF
TGTGCCAGCAGCCCCTCAGCCGGGACTCTTTACAATGAGCAGTTCTTC
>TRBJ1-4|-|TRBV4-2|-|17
CASSQERLRGSNEKLFF
TGTGCCAGCAGCCAAGAAAGGCTGAGGGGCTCAAATGAAAAACTGTTTTTT
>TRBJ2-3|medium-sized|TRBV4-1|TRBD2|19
CASSQGGLAGGLGTDTQYF
TGCGCCAGCAGCCAAGGGGGACTAGCGGGAGGGCTGGGCACAGATACGCAGTATTTT
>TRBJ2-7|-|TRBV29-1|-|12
CSVDDSAYEQYF
TGCAGCGTTGATGACTCGGCCTACGAGCAGTACTTC
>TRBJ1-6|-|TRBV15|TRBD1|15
CATSKTGALDSPLHF
TGTGCCACCAGCAAGACAGGGGCTTTGGATTCACCCCTCCACTTT
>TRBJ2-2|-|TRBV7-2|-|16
CASSVFGGGNTGELFF
TGTGCCAGCAGCGTGTTTGGGGGAGGGAACACCGGGGAGCTGTTTTTT
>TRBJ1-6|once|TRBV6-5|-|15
CASSPGQHSNSPLHF
TGTGCCAGCAGTCCCGGACAGCACTCTAATTCACCCCTCCACTTT
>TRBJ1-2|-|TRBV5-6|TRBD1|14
CASSGQGGSYGYTF
TGTGCCAGCAGCGGACAGGGGGGGAGCTATGGCTACACCTTC
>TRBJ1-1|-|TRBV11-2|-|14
CATSLGGRNTEAFF
TGTGCCACCTCGCTGGGGGGGAGGAACACTGAAGCTTTCTTT
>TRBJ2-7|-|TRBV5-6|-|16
CASSSKTGPRSYEQYF
TGTGCCAGCAGCTCAAAGACAGGTCCCCGCTCCTACGAGCAGTACTTC
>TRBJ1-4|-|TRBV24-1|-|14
CATSDVEGNEKLFF
TGTGCCACCAGTGACGTGGAGGGGAATGAAAAACTGTTTTTT
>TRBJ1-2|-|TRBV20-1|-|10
CSAATYGYTF
TGCAGTGCAGCCACGTATGGCTACACCTTC
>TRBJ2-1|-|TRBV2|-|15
CASSESFSSYNEQFF
TGTGCCAGCAGTGAAAGCTTCAGCTCCTACAATGAGCAGTTCTTC
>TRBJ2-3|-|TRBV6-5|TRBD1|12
CASSRDRAMQYF
TGTGCCAGCAGTCGGGACAGGGCGATGCAGTATTTT
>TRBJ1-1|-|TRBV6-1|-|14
CASSEDVHGTEAFF
TGTGCCAGCAGTGAAGATGTCCATGGGACTGAAGCTTTCTTT
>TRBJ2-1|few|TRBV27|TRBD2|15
CASSLGTSSYNEQFF
TGTGCCAGCAGTTTGGGGACTAGCTCCTACAATGAGCAGTTCTTC
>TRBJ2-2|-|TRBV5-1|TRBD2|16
CASRGLAGGHTGELFF
TGCGCCAGCAGGGGACTAGCGGGAGGCCACACCGGGGAGCTGTTTTTT
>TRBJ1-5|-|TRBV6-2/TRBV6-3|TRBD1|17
CASSYRTDRASNQPQHF
TGTGCCAGCAGTTACCGAACGGACAGGGCTAGCAATCAGCCCCAGCATTTT
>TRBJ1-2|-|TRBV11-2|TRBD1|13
CASSLQGGYGYTF
TGTGCCAGCAGCTTACAGGGGGGCTATGGCTACACCTTC
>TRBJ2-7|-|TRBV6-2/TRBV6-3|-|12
CASSYAAYEQYF
TGTGCCAGCAGTTACGCGGCCTACGAGCAGTACTTC
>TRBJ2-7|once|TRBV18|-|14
CASSAVGSYYEQYF
TGTGCCAGCTCAGCTGTGGGCAGCTACTACGAGCAGTACTTC
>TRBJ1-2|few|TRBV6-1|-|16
CASSEAGAHRDYGYTF
TGTGCCAGCAGTGAAGCGGGGGCCCATCGAGACTATGGCTACACCTTC
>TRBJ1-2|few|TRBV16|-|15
CASSQLGEANYGYTF
TGTGCCAGCAGCCAATTAGGGGAGGCAAACTATGGCTACACCTTC
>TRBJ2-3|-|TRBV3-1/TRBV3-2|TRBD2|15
CASSQVAGVTDTQYF
TGTGCCAGCAGCCAGGTAGCGGGGGTCACAGATACGCAGTATTTT
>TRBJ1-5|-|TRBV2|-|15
CASSVEGHSNQPQHF
TGTGCCAGCAGTGTAGAGGGGCATAGCAATCAGCCCCAGCATTTT
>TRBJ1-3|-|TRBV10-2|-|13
CASSESRGNTIYF
TGCGCCAGCAGTGAGTCCCGGGGAAACACCATATATTTT
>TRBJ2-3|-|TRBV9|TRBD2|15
CASSPGLAGVGTQYF
TGTGCCAGCAGCCCGGGACTAGCGGGAGTGGGTACGCAGTATTTT
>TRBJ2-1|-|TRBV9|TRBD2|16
CASSSPGLAGRGEQFF
TGTGCCAGCAGTTCTCCGGGACTAGCGGGAAGGGGTGAGCAGTTCTTC
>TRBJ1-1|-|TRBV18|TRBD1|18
CASSLLRQGTPGNTEAFF
TGTGCCAGCTCACTGTTAAGACAGGGCACCCCGGGGAACACTGAAGCTTTCTTT
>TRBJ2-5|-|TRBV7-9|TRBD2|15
CASSWRGGREETQYF
TGTGCCAGCAGCTGGCGGGGGGGGCGGGAAGAGACCCAGTACTTC
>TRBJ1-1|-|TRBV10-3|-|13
CAISESEGGEAFF
TGTGCCATCAGTGAGTCCGAAGGGGGTGAAGCTTTCTTT
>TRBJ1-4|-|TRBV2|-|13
CASSQRYNEKLFF
TGTGCCAGCAGTCAGCGCTATAATGAAAAACTGTTTTTT
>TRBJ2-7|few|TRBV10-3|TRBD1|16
CATDLDDRGIPYEQYF
TGTGCCACCGATCTTGACGACAGGGGAATTCCCTACGAGCAGTACTTC
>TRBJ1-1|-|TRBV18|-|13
CASSPDRLTEAFF
TGTGCCAGCTCGCCAGACAGACTCACTGAAGCTTTCTTT
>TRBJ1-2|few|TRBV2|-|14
CASSDQGMGYGYTF
TGTGCCAGCAGTGACCAGGGTATGGGGTATGGCTACACCTTC
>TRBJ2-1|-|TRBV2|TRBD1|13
CASAQGVGNEQFF
TGTGCCAGCGCGCAGGGGGTCGGTAATGAGCAGTTCTTC
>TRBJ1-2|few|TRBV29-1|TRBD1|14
CSVGTGGSLYGYTF
TGCAGCGTAGGGACAGGGGGGTCCCTCTATGGCTACACCTTC
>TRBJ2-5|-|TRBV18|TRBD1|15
CASSLRQGVTETQYF
TGTGCCAGCTCACTACGACAGGGGGTGACGGAGACCCAGTACTTC
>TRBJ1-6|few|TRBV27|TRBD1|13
CASRGTGLSPLHF
TGTGCCAGCAGAGGGACAGGGCTCTCACCCCTCCACTTT
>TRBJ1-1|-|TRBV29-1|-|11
CSAQWNTEAFF
TGCAGCGCCCAGTGGAACACTGAAGCTTTCTTT
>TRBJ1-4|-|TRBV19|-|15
CASSPRDGGNEKLFF
TGTGCCAGTAGTCCCCGGGACGGTGGGAATGAAAAACTGTTTTTT
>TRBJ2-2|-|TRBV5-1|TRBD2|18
CASSLAGTSGRRAGELFF
TGCGCCAGCAGCTTGGCCGGGACTAGCGGGAGACGGGCCGGGGAGCTGTTTTTT
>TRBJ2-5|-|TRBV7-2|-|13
CASSLAEQETQYF
TGTGCCAGCAGCTTAGCCGAACAAGAGACCCAGTACTTC
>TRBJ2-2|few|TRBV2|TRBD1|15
CASGTTTGSTGELFF
TGTGCCAGCGGTACCACGACAGGGTCGACCGGGGAGCTGTTTTTT
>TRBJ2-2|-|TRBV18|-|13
CASSPSNTGELFF
TGTGCCAGCTCACCCAGTAACACCGGGGAGCTGTTTTTT
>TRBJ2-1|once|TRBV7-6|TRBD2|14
CASSTLAGHNEQFF
TGTGCCAGCAGCACACTAGCGGGCCATAATGAGCAGTTCTTC
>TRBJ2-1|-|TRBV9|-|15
CASSVGGVDSGEQFF
TGTGCCAGCAGCGTAGGCGGGGTCGATAGTGGTGAGCAGTTCTTC
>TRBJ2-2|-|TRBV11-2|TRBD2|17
CASSLTKGLADTGELFF
TGTGCCAGCAGCCTAACTAAGGGACTAGCAGACACCGGGGAGCTGTTTTTT
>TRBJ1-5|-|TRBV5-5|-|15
CASSLEGLSNQPQHF
TGTGCCAGCAGCTTGGAGGGACTGAGCAATCAGCCCCAGCATTTT
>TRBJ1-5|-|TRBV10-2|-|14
CASSESYSNQPQHF
TGCGCCAGCAGTGAGTCGTATAGCAATCAGCCCCAGCATTTT